The 32 T cell receptor beta chains reported below all come from one sample, sequenced in a study of cytomegalovirus exposure and HLA in healthy donors. Clones were sequenced by immunoSEQ multiplex PCR, and TCRdb holds only the in-frame ones, with some missing. The table records roughly 80,000 clones, more than 75% of them present only once. Source material: PBMCs. These receptors were collected from a young man in good health and CMV-seronegative.

This clone was detected once. Here the CDR3 DNA reads TGCGCCAGTATCGGACAGGTTAACACCGGGGAGCTGTTTTTT. This translates into CASIGQVNTGELFF. This chain connects TRBV10-2 to TRBJ2-2, with TRBD1 matching 7 bases. The CDR3 runs to 14 residues. The V gene's germline CDR1 is WSHSY and CDR2 SAAADI. V dropped 9 bases and J dropped 2; count of bases not matched to a gene: 6.

In its sample, this clone was seen once. Here the CDR3 reads CASSWNRGTEAFF. In nucleotides, the CDR3 is TGTGCCAGCAGCTGGAACAGGGGGACTGAAGCTTTCTTT. This chain links TRBV7-8 with TRBJ1-1; TRBD1 agrees at 8 bases. The CDR3 runs to 13 residues. The germline V gene encodes CDR1 SGHVS and CDR2 FQNEAQ. Trimming removed 4 bases from V and 5 bases from J; junction bases left unmatched: 3.

This clone appeared a few times. V is TRBV4-2 and J is TRBJ2-3; 11 nucleotides match TRBD2. This CDR3 is 17 amino acids long. Trimming cost V 3 bases and J 2 bases; bases outside gene matches: 7. Germline assignment: CDR1 LGHNA and CDR2 YNFKEQ. Written as DNA, the CDR3 is TGTGCCAGCAGCCAGACTGGACTAGCGGGTTACACAGATACGCAGTATTTT. Amino acid sequence: CASSQTGLAGYTDTQYF.

This clone occurred once. J is TRBJ2-5 and V is TRBV4-2; D possibly corresponds to TRBD1 (6 bases). Germline CDR1 is LGHNA and CDR2 is YNFKEQ. CDR3 length equals 13 residues. V was shortened by 4 bases and J by 4 bases, with 10 bases between the two germline ends. The CDR3 coding sequence is TGTGCCAGCAGCCCCGTAGGGGGAGAGACCCAGTACTTC. It encodes CASSPVGGETQYF.

The chain uses TRBV6-5 and TRBJ2-2, with TRBD1 identical over 7 bases. The CDR3 has 15 amino acids. Germline lookup yields CDR1 MNHEY and CDR2 SVGAGI. Germline trimming cut 2 bases from V and 4 bases from J; bases unmatched to any gene: 4. The CDR3 DNA reads as TGTGCCAGCAGTTACCCTACAGGGGCCACCGGGGAGCTGTTTTTT. Amino acid sequence: CASSYPTGATGELFF.

The J gene is TRBJ2-3, the V gene TRBV2; 10 bases agree with TRBD2. CDR1 is SNHLY and CDR2 is FYNNEI in the germline V gene. This CDR3 is 14 amino acids long. J gave up 2 bases and V 6 bases, and 2 bases lay outside the gene matches. This CDR3 reads CASRLAGYTDTQYF. The CDR3 nucleotides read TGTGCCAGCAGACTAGCGGGGTACACAGATACGCAGTATTTT.

The gene calls are TRBV19 and TRBJ2-3, with TRBD2 matching 10 bases. The J segment lost 1 base and the V segment lost 9 bases, leaving 7 bases of the junction unmatched. Per germline, CDR1 LNHDA and CDR2 SQIVND (reference sequence). The CDR3 runs to 15 residues. For the CDR3, the DNA is TGTGCCAGCGTAGCGGGAGGTTGGGGCACAGATACGCAGTATTTT. Translating it yields CASVAGGWGTDTQYF. The full variable domain, rest sourced from reference TRBV19 and TRBJ2-3, is DGGITQSPKYLFRKEGQNVTLSCEQNLNHDAMYWYRQDPGQGLRLIYYSQIVNDFQKGDIAEGYSVSREKKESFPLTVTSAQKNPTAFYLCASVAGGWGTDTQYFGPGTRLTVL.

This clone was observed a single time. The chain uses TRBV5-1 and TRBJ2-7; TRBD2 matches at 12 bases. Per the germline V gene, CDR1 is SGHRS and CDR2 is YFSETQ. V was pared by 0 bases and J by 4 bases, with 8 bases of the junction left unmatched. The CDR3 covers 17 residues. CDR3 DNA sequence: TGCGCCAGCAGCTTGGAGCTAGCGGGAGGGTTAAGATACGAGCAGTACTTC. This sequence encodes CASSLELAGGLRYEQYF. The whole variable domain, remainder taken from reference TRBV5-1 and TRBJ2-7, is KAGVTQTPRYLIKTRGQQVTLSCSPISGHRSVSWYQQTPGQGLQFLFEYFSETQRNKGNFPGRFSGRQFSNSRSEMNVSTLELGDSALYLCASSLELAGGLRYEQYFGPGTRLTVT.

This clone occurred once. V gene TRBV5-6 combines with J gene TRBJ1-2; D possibly corresponds to TRBD1 (6 bases). In germline, CDR1 is SGHDT, CDR2 YYEEEE. The CDR3 has 13 amino acids. The ends were cut back, 4 bases at V and 1 base at J, with 8 bases in the middle. The CDR3 sequence: CASSPQGNYGYTF. CDR3 coding DNA: TGTGCCAGCAGCCCACAGGGTAACTATGGCTACACCTTC.

This clone has only one observation. The genes are TRBV6-6 and TRBJ1-1; D is unresolved. The germline gives CDR1 MNHNY, CDR2 SVGAGI (reference sequence). The CDR3 contains 15 residues. V dropped 2 bases and J dropped 1 base, with 11 bases sitting between them. CDR3 nucleotides: TGTGCCAGCAGTTACGGTAACACACCGAACACTGAAGCTTTCTTT. The encoded protein is CASSYGNTPNTEAFF.

J is TRBJ2-1 and V is TRBV29-1, with TRBD2 identical over 9 bases. The CDR3 sequence is 15 residues long. Losses at the gene ends were 4 bases for V and 0 bases for J; bases not matched to a gene: 4. CDR1 is SQVTM and CDR2 is ANQGSEA in the germline V gene. The CDR3 region is CSVGGGRASYNEQFF. The CDR3 DNA follows: TGCAGCGTTGGAGGCGGGAGGGCCTCCTACAATGAGCAGTTCTTC.

V usage is TRBV9 and J usage is TRBJ2-3; no reliable D call. Germline V CDR1 and CDR2: SGDLS, YYNGEE. The V gene lost 0 bases and the J gene lost 0 bases, with 11 bases spanning the gap. This CDR3 contains 16 residues. The CDR3 protein is CASSVGWSESTDTQYF. In nucleotides, the CDR3 is TGTGCCAGCAGCGTAGGATGGAGTGAGAGCACAGATACGCAGTATTTT.

Only a few counts were recorded for this clone. The V call is TRBV13, the J call TRBJ2-7; D is unresolved. CDR3 length: 15 residues. Per germline, CDR1 PRHDT and CDR2 FYEKMQ (reference sequence). Trimming shortened V by 5 bases and J by 0 bases, and 14 bases separated the two germline ends. CDR3 in amino acids: CASSTAAESSYEQYF. As DNA, the CDR3 is TGTGCCAGCAGCACCGCGGCGGAAAGCTCCTACGAGCAGTACTTC.

This clone has only one observation. The genes are TRBV5-1 and TRBJ2-3; 13 bases fit TRBD2. From germline, CDR1 is SGHRS and CDR2 YFSETQ. V lost 6 bases and J lost 1; bases outside the gene matches: 8. CDR3 length: 17 residues. CDR3 bases: TGCGCCAGCAACCCGACTAGCGGGAGGTCGGGCACAGATACGCAGTATTTT. This encodes CASNPTSGRSGTDTQYF.

The chain couples TRBV28 to TRBJ2-1, with 7 bases that match TRBD2. The trim removed 6 bases at V and 6 bases at J, leaving 8 bases unmatched. The germline gives CDR1 MDHEN, CDR2 SYDVKM. This CDR3 is built from 14 residues. The CDR3 DNA sequence: TGTGCCAGCAGCCCCGGGACTACCCCCAATGAGCAGTTCTTC. The encoded protein is CASSPGTTPNEQFF.

V usage is TRBV7-2 and J usage is TRBJ2-7; D possibly corresponds to TRBD2 (6 bases). CDR3 length equals 17 residues. V was trimmed by 0 bases and J by 2 bases, leaving 17 bases between them. The germline gives CDR1 SGHTA, CDR2 FQGNSA. In nucleotides, the CDR3 is TGTGCCAGCAGCTTAGCCTCTTCCCGTAGCGGAGCCTACGAGCAGTACTTC. Amino acid sequence: CASSLASSRSGAYEQYF.

The chain has TRBV27 and TRBJ2-1; the match to TRBD2 covers 9 bases. The CDR3 totals 15 residues. V dropped 2 bases and J dropped 6; count of bases not matched to a gene: 5. Germline V CDR1 and CDR2: MNHEY, SMNVEV (reference sequence). CDR3 sequence (DNA): TGTGCCAGCAGTTTAATAGCGGGAGCTCGCAATGAGCAGTTCTTC. This encodes CASSLIAGARNEQFF.

The chain combines TRBV6-6 with TRBJ2-7, with 7 positions matching TRBD1. V lost 8 bases to trimming and J lost 9 bases; unmatched junction nucleotides: 16. This CDR3 is 14 amino acids long. The germline gives CDR1 MNHNY, CDR2 SVGAGI (reference sequence). This CDR3 is CASVAQGFGLGQYF. DNA for the CDR3: TGTGCCAGCGTAGCACAGGGGTTTGGGTTGGGGCAGTACTTC.

This chain links TRBV4-2 with TRBJ1-2, with 9 bases lining up with TRBD1. The CDR3 extends over 16 amino acids. CDR1 is LGHNA and CDR2 is YNFKEQ in the germline V gene. V lost 3 bases to trimming and J lost 1 base; unmatched junction nucleotides: 6. The CDR3 protein is CASSQGQGGVNYGYTF. The DNA for the CDR3 is TGTGCCAGCAGCCAGGGACAGGGAGGGGTTAACTATGGCTACACCTTC.

The V call is TRBV30, the J call TRBJ1-2, with D hard to call. The V gene's germline CDR1 is GTSNPN and CDR2 SVGIG (reference sequence). The CDR3 is 12 residues long. With 0 bases removed from V and 5 bases from J, the gap between germline ends came to 7 bases. The DNA for the CDR3 is TGTGCCTGGAGTGTCGACATATATGGCTACACCTTC. This codes for CAWSVDIYGYTF.

The chain has TRBV7-9 and TRBJ2-1; 13 nucleotides align to TRBD2. Trimming took 5 bases from V and 8 from J; bases not matched to a gene: 9. This CDR3 is built from 16 residues. The V gene's germline CDR1 is SEHNR and CDR2 FQNEAQ (reference sequence). CDR3 loop: CASSPWTSGSLDEQFF. The CDR3 DNA reads as TGTGCCAGCAGCCCCTGGACTAGCGGGAGCTTGGATGAGCAGTTCTTC. The entire variable domain, with the rest obtained from reference TRBV7-9 and TRBJ2-1, is as follows: DTGVSQNPRHKITKRGQNVTFRCDPISEHNRLYWYRQTLGQGPEFLTYFQNEAQLEKSRLLSDRFSAERPKGSFSTLEIQRTEQGDSAMYLCASSPWTSGSLDEQFFGPGTRLTVL.

This clone is a singleton in its sample. The chain recombines TRBV5-6 with TRBJ2-7; no clear D gene. Germline CDR1 is SGHDT and CDR2 is YYEEEE. The CDR3 has 12 amino acids. Between the trimmed V and J ends, which lost 2 bases and 4 bases, there was a span of 7 bases. CDR3 amino acids: CASSFQFYEQYF. CDR3 nucleotides: TGTGCCAGCAGCTTCCAGTTTTACGAGCAGTACTTC.

The J gene is TRBJ1-1, the V gene TRBV27; no clear D gene. In germline, CDR1 is MNHEY, CDR2 SMNVEV (reference sequence). CDR3 length: 12 amino acids. V was cut by 0 bases and J by 8 bases, with 7 bases left in between. CDR3 DNA sequence: TGTGCCAGCAGTTTATCGGGCAGGGAAGCTTTCTTT. Residues: CASSLSGREAFF.

The J gene is TRBJ1-2, the V gene TRBV4-1; TRBD1 might be the D (6 bases). The germline V and J ends were trimmed by 0 bases and 2 bases, with 13 bases remaining between them. This CDR3 comprises 16 residues. Germline CDR1 MGHRA, CDR2 YSYEKL. CDR3 in amino acids: CASSQDPTGRNYGYTF. The CDR3 DNA reads TGCGCCAGCAGCCAAGATCCCACAGGGAGAAACTATGGCTACACCTTC.

The chain carries TRBV14 and TRBJ2-3, with TRBD1 identical over 8 bases. Looked up from germline, CDR1 is SGHDN and CDR2 is FVKESK. With 6 bases clipped from V and 0 bases from J, the junction kept 2 bases outside the gene matches. CDR3 length: 14 residues. The CDR3 here is CASRRQGSTDTQYF. CDR3 nucleotides: TGTGCCAGCAGGCGACAGGGGAGCACAGATACGCAGTATTTT.

The chain couples TRBV9 to TRBJ2-2; maybe TRBD1 (6 bases). The length of the CDR3 is 16 residues. Trimming removed 3 bases from V and 4 bases from J, with 16 bases in between. The germline CDR1 and CDR2 sequences are SGDLS and YYNGEE. The DNA for the CDR3 is TGTGCCAGCAGCGCATCCCAGACAGGAGGCACCGGGGAGCTGTTTTTT. This encodes CASSASQTGGTGELFF.

This chain connects TRBV11-1 to TRBJ2-1, with TRBD2 identical over 8 bases. Germline V gives CDR1 SGHAT, CDR2 FQDESV (reference sequence). The CDR3 runs to 15 residues. Germline trimming cut 2 bases from V and 6 bases from J; bases unmatched to any gene: 6. This CDR3 is CASSLYGGGPNEQFF. As DNA, the CDR3 is TGTGCCAGCAGCTTATATGGCGGGGGGCCCAATGAGCAGTTCTTC.

This rearrangement joins TRBV18 to TRBJ1-1; a weak D match, TRBD1 (6 bases). CDR3 size: 16 residues. Germline V CDR1 and CDR2: KGHSH, LQKENI. Trimming took 2 bases from V and 1 from J, leaving 14 bases between them. CDR3 sequence: CASSPRDTSTNTEAFF. DNA of the CDR3: TGTGCCAGCTCACCAAGGGACACCTCTACGAACACTGAAGCTTTCTTT. The variable domain in full, completed from reference TRBV18 and TRBJ1-1, reads NAGVMQNPRHLVRRRGQEARLRCSPMKGHSHVYWYRQLPEEGLKFMVYLQKENIIDESGMPKERFSAEFPKEGPSILRIQQVVRGDSAAYFCASSPRDTSTNTEAFFGQGTRLTVV.

The chain employs TRBV7-8 and TRBJ2-7; TRBD1 matches 8 bases. Germline assignment: CDR1 SGHVS and CDR2 FQNEAQ. The CDR3 spans 14 residues. J gave up 2 bases and V 5 bases, and 5 bases lay outside the gene matches. The CDR3 sequence is CASSRGQGAYEQYF. In DNA, the CDR3 is TGTGCCAGCAGCCGTGGACAGGGCGCCTACGAGCAGTACTTC.

This sequence joins TRBV6-4 and TRBJ2-3; D unresolved. V was trimmed by 0 bases and J by 1 base, leaving 11 bases between them. Germline loops: CDR1 MRHNA, CDR2 SNTAGT. The CDR3 length is 16 residues. CDR3 sequence (DNA): TGTGCCAGCAGTGACTCGCTCACACCAGGCACAGATACGCAGTATTTT. It translates to CASSDSLTPGTDTQYF.

This chain links TRBV6-1 with TRBJ1-2, with 7 bases identical to TRBD1. J was trimmed by 13 bases and V by 4 bases; bases with no gene match: 21. The CDR3 has 16 residues. Germline CDR1 reads MNHNS; CDR2 reads SASEGT. The CDR3 nucleotides are TGTGCCAGCAGTGGTATGCACGGGACAGCAGATATCAGCTGCACCTTC. Translation: CASSGMHGTADISCTF.

The chain couples TRBV10-2 to TRBJ2-3; 7 positions agree with TRBD2. CDR1 is WSHSY and CDR2 is SAAADI in the germline V gene. V shed 0 bases and J 2 bases; nucleotides not matched to a gene: 5. The CDR3 is made up of 16 amino acids. The CDR3 region is CASSESPGLVTDTQYF. The CDR3 DNA sequence: TGCGCCAGCAGTGAGTCGCCCGGACTAGTCACAGATACGCAGTATTTT.